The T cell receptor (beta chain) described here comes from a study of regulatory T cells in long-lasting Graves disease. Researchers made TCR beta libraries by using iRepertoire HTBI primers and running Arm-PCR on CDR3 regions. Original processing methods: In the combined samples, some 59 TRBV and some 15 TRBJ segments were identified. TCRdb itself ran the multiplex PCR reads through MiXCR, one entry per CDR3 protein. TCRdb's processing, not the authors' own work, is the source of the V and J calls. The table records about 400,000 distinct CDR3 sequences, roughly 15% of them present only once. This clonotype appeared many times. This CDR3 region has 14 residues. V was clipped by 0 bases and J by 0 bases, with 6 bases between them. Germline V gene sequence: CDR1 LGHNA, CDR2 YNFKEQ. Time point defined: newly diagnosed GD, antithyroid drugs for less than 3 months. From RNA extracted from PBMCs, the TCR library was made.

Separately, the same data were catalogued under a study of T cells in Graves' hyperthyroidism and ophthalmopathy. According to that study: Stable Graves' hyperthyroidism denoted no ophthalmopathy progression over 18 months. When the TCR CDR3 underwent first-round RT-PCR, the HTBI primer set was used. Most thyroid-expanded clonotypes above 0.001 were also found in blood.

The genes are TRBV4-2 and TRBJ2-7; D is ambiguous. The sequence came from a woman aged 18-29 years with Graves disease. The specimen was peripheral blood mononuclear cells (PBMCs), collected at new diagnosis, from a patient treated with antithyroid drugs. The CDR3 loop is CASSQDGNSYEQYF. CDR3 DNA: TGTGCCAGCAGCCAAGACGGAAACTCCTACGAGCAGTACTTC.